This T cell receptor beta chain came from a study of shared clonotypes between healthy human individuals. Assay execution took place at the deep level. TCRdb keeps only in-frame clones here, not all; method: immunoSEQ multiplex PCR. The sample includes 330,000 or so clones, about 74% of them seen just once. In the case of this clone: The antigen is not known.

V was trimmed by 4 bases and J by 4 bases, leaving 8 bases between them. CDR1 is SEHNR, CDR2 FQNEAQ, per germline (reference sequence). This CDR3 is built from 13 residues. Findings of the study overall: Memory subsets generally showed lower estimated richness than naive subsets.

This TCR was recovered from a man aged 25 to 45 in good health. Source material: memory CD4+ T cells sorted from blood. As to subset: CD45RA-negative fraction. This chain uses TRBV7-9 with TRBJ1-5; D uncertain. Written as DNA, the CDR3 is TGTGCCAGCAGCTACTTAAATAATCAGCCCCAGCATTTT. This sequence encodes CASSYLNNQPQHF.